The 9 T cell receptor beta chains below were found in one sample sequenced in a study of shared clonotypes between healthy human individuals. Profiled with immunoSEQ multiplex PCR; TCRdb holds only in-frame clones, not every one. Of around 510,000 clones listed, about 96% were seen once; the top ten hold about 0.059%. Specimen: naive CD4+ T cells sorted from blood. Documented subset: CD45RA+ positively selected. The source is a woman in her thirties in good health.

The chain recombines TRBV2 with TRBJ2-3; D remains ambiguous. This CDR3 contains 15 residues. Germline CDR1 SNHLY, CDR2 FYNNEI. Trimming took off 5 bases at V and 0 bases at J, with 12 bases between the two ends. CDR3 residues: CASSKNTPSTDTQYF. The CDR3, as DNA: TGTGCCAGCAGTAAAAATACTCCTAGCACAGATACGCAGTATTTT.

The gene calls are TRBV10-3 and TRBJ2-7; 11 nucleotides line up with TRBD2. This CDR3 is 14 amino acids long. Trimming at V came to 6 bases and at J to 1 base, leaving 2 bases not matched to a gene. Germline V gene lookup returns CDR1 ENHRY and CDR2 SYGVKD. DNA for the CDR3: TGTGCCATCAGGACTAGCGGGGATTCCTACGAGCAGTACTTC. This gives the protein CAIRTSGDSYEQYF.

The genes are TRBV19 and TRBJ1-2; D ambiguous. V dropped 5 bases and J dropped 7 bases, with 20 bases sitting between them. The CDR3 extends over 15 amino acids. CDR1 is LNHDA and CDR2 is SQIVND in the germline V gene (reference sequence). CDR3 amino acids: CASSLKGTAGFGYTF. CDR3 nucleotide sequence: TGTGCCAGTAGTTTGAAAGGAACAGCGGGGTTTGGCTACACCTTC.

This chain links TRBV21-1 with TRBJ2-7; the table's D call, TRBD2, was not checked against the DNA. TRBV21-1 counts as a pseudogene. The CDR3 sequence is 16 residues long. The CDR3 here is CASSRTSGKGTYEQYF. The DNA of the CDR3 is TGTGCCAGCAGCAGGACTAGCGGGAAAGGGACCTACGAGCAGTACTTC.

This chain connects TRBV14 to TRBJ1-2; D might be TRBD1 (6 bases). CDR1 and CDR2 from the germline V gene are SGHDN and FVKESK. The V and J ends lost 1 base and 5 bases respectively, with 17 bases between them. This CDR3 has 16 amino acids. In nucleotides, the CDR3 is TGTGCCAGCAGCCAAGTCGGGGGGGCAGGAGGGTATGGCTACACCTTC. It codes for CASSQVGGAGGYGYTF.

This chain connects TRBV18 to TRBJ1-1, with D possibly matching TRBD1 (5 bases). V lost 0 bases and J 0 bases, leaving 11 bases between the germline ends. Germline CDR1 reads KGHSH; CDR2 reads LQKENI. There are 16 residues in the CDR3. This chain's CDR3 is CASSPPGRRVNTEAFF. For the CDR3, the DNA is TGTGCCAGCTCACCACCGGGACGCAGAGTGAACACTGAAGCTTTCTTT.

The J gene is TRBJ2-3, the V gene TRBV7-9, with D possibly being TRBD1 (6 bases). Germline-derived CDR1 and CDR2 are SEHNR and FQNEAQ (reference sequence). The CDR3 runs 14 residues. The V end was cut by 5 bases, the J end by 3 bases, with 12 bases between. CDR3 in amino acids: CASSASRGTDTQYF. The CDR3 nucleotides are TGTGCCAGCAGCGCGTCCAGGGGAACAGATACGCAGTATTTT.

This chain uses TRBV7-9 with TRBJ2-7; 13 bases line up with TRBD2. Germline V gene data show CDR1 as SEHNR and CDR2 as FQNEAQ (reference sequence). Losses at the gene ends were 5 bases for V and 1 base for J; bases not matched to a gene: 5. CDR3 length equals 16 residues. CDR3 region: CASSARLAGGSYEQYF. The CDR3 DNA reads as TGTGCCAGCAGCGCCCGACTAGCGGGAGGTTCCTACGAGCAGTACTTC.

The V gene is TRBV5-1, the J gene TRBJ2-5; D might be TRBD2 (6 bases). The J call is doubtful: the DNA matches TRBJ2-7 better. The CDR3 consists of 14 residues. CDR1 and CDR2 (germline): SGHRS, YFSETQ. In DNA form, the CDR3 reads TGCGCCAGCAGGCTGGGACTCGGAACTTACGAGCAGTACTTC. Encoded protein: CASRLGLGTYEQYF.